This TCR beta chain was obtained from a study of T cells after yellow fever vaccination. Germline values: CDR1 MNHEY, CDR2 SVGEGT. The CDR3 covers 12 residues. V was shortened by 6 bases and J by 7 bases, with 13 bases between the two germline ends. Overall study results and limits: The CD4 and CD8 compartments had a small share of their clonotypes in common. The secondary response peaked faster, at day 5 versus 15, but was weaker. The bulk population could contribute abundant contaminating clonotypes to FACS-sorted repertoires.

Template switching with 5'RACE generated the TCR cDNA and added a universal primer site and UMIs. TCRdb passed the 5' RACE reads through MiXCR, listing each CDR3 protein once. The sample lists some 200,000 distinct CDR3 sequences; more than 3% were seen once. This clonotype was picked up many times. Its antigen is currently unknown. The source is a man younger than 35 who received the YFV17D yellow fever vaccine. The V and J genes are TRBV6-2 or TRBV6-3 and TRBJ2-7; no clear D gene. The sample consisted of CD4+ T cells sorted from PBMCs, taken 10 days after the yellow fever booster vaccination. The DNA of the CDR3 is TGTGCCAGCAGGAATCTTGGGTGGGAGCAGTACTTC. Translated: CASRNLGWEQYF.